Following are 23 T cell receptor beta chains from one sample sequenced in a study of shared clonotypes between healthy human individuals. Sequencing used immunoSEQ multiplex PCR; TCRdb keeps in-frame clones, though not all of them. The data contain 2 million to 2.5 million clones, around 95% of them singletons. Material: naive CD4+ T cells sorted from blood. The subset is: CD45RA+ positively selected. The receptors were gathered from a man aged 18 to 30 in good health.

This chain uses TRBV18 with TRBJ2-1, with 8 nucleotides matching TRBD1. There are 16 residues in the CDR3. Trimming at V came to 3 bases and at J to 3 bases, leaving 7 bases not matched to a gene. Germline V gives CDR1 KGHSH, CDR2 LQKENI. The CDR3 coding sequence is TGTGCCAGCTCACCGACAGGGGCCTACAACTACAATGAGCAGTTCTTC. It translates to CASSPTGAYNYNEQFF.

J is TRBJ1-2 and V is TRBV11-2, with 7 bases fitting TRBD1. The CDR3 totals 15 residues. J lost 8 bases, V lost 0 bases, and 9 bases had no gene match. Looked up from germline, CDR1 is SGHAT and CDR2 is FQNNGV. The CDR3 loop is CASSLDLTGPKGYTF. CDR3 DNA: TGTGCCAGCAGCTTAGACCTGACAGGGCCTAAGGGCTACACCTTC.

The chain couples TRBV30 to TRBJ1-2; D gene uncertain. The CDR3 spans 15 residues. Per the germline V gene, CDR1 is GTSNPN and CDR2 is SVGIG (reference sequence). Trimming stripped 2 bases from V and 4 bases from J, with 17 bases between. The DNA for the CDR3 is TGTGCCTGGAGTCCCACCCGCAGGAGCGGCTATGGCTACACCTTC. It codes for CAWSPTRRSGYGYTF. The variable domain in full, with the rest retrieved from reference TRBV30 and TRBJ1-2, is SQTIHQWPATLVQPVGSPLSLECTVEGTSNPNLYWYRQAAGRGLQLLFYSVGIGQISSEVPQNLSASRPQDRQFILSSKKLLLSDSGFYLCAWSPTRRSGYGYTFGSGTRLTVV.

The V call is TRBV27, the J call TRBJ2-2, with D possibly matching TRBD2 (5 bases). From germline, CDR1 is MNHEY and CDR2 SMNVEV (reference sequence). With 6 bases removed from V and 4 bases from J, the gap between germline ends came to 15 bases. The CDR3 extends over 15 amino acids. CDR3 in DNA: TGTGCCAGCAGCCTCACCCTTGGGAGCACCGGGGAGCTGTTTTTT. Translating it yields CASSLTLGSTGELFF.

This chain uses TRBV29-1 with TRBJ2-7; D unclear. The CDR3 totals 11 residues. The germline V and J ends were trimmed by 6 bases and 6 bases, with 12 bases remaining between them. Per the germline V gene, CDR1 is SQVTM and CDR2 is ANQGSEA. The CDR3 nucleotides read TGCAGCGTGACCGACACGGGCGAGCAGTACTTC. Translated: CSVTDTGEQYF.

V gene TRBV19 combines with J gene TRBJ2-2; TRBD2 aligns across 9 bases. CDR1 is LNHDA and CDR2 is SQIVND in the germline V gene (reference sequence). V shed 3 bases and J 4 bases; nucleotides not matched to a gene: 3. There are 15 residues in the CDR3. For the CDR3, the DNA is TGTGCCAGTAGTATCGAAGCGGGAGGCACCGGGGAGCTGTTTTTT. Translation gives CASSIEAGGTGELFF.

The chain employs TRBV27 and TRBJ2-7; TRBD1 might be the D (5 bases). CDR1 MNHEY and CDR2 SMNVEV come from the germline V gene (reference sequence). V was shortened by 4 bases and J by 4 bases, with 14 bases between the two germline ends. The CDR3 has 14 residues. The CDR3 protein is CASSSGQGLYEQYF. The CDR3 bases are TGTGCCAGCAGTTCCGGGCAGGGTCTTTACGAGCAGTACTTC.

CDR3 DNA: TGCGCCAGCAGCCAATCGCGACTAGTCGGGGAGCTGTTTTTT. This codes for CASSQSRLVGELFF. This sequence joins TRBV4-1 and TRBJ2-2; the D gene is possibly TRBD2 (6 bases). The germline CDR1 and CDR2 sequences are MGHRA and YSYEKL. The CDR3 runs to 14 residues. Trimming removed 2 bases from V and 7 bases from J, with 11 bases in between.

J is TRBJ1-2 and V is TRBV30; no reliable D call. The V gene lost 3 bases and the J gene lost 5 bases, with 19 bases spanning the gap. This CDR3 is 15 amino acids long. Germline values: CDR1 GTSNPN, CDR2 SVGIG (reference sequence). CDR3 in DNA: TGTGCCTGGAGCGGTAACGGCAGGAAAGCTTATGGCTACACCTTC. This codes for CAWSGNGRKAYGYTF. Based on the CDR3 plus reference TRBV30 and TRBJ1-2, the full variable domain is SQTIHQWPATLVQPVGSPLSLECTVEGTSNPNLYWYRQAAGRGLQLLFYSVGIGQISSEVPQNLSASRPQDRQFILSSKKLLLSDSGFYLCAWSGNGRKAYGYTFGSGTRLTVV.

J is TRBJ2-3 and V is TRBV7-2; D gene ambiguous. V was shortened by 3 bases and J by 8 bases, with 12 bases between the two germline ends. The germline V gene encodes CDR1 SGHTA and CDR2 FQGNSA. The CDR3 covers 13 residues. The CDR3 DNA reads TGTGCCAGCAGCTTGCCCAACTTACCTACGCAGTATTTT. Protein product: CASSLPNLPTQYF.

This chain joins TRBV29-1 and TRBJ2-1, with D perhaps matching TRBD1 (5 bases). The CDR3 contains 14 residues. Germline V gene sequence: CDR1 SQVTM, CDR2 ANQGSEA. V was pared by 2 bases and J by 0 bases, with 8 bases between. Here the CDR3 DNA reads TGCAGCGTTGAAACAGGAAACTCCTACAATGAGCAGTTCTTC. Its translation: CSVETGNSYNEQFF.

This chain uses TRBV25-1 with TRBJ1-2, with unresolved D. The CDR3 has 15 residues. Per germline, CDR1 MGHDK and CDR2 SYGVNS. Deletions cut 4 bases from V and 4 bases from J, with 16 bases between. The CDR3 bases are TGTGCCAGCAGTGGAATCGGAGGGAACGCCTATGGCTACACCTTC. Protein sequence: CASSGIGGNAYGYTF.

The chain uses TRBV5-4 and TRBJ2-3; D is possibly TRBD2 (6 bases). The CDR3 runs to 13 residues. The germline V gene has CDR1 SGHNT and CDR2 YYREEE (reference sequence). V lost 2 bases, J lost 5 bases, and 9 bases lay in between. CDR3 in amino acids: CASSLGGEDTQYF. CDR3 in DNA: TGTGCCAGCAGCTTAGGAGGGGAAGATACGCAGTATTTT.

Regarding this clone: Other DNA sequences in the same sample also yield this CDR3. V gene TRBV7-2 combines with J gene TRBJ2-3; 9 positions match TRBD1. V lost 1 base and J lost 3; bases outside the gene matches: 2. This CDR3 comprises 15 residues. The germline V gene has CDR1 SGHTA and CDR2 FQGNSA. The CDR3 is CASSLGQGGTDTQYF. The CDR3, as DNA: TGTGCCAGCAGCTTAGGACAGGGGGGGACAGATACGCAGTATTTT.

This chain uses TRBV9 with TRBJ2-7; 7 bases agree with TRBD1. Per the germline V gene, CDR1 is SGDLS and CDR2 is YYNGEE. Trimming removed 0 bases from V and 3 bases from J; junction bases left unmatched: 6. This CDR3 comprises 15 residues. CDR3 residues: CASSVGDRADYEQYF. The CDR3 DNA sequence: TGTGCCAGCAGCGTAGGTGACAGGGCGGACTACGAGCAGTACTTC.

CDR3 sequence reads: CASSLEFRTAFF. CDR3 sequence (DNA): TGTGCCAGCAGCTTAGAGTTCAGGACAGCTTTCTTT. The chain carries TRBV7-9 and TRBJ1-1; D is unclear. V was trimmed by 1 base and J by 10 bases, leaving 10 bases between them. The CDR3 sequence is 12 residues long. Germline CDR1 and CDR2: SEHNR and FQNEAQ (reference sequence).

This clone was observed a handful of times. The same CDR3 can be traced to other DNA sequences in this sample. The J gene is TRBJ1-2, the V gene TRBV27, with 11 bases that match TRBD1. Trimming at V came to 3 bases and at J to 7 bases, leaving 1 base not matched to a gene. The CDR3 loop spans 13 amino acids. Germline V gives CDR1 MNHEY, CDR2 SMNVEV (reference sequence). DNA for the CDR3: TGTGCCAGCAGTTTGGGGACAGGGGGTGGCTACACCTTC. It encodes CASSLGTGGGYTF.

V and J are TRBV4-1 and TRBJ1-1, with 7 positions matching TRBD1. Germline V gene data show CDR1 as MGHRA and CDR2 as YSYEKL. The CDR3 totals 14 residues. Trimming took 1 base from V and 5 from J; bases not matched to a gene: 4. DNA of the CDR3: TGCGCCAGCAGCCAAGGGCCAGGGGGGACTGAAGCTTTCTTT. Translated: CASSQGPGGTEAFF.

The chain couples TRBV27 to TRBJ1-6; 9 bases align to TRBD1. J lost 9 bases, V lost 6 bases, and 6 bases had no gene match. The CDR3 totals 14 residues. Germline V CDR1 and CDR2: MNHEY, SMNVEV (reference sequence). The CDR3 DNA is TGTGCCAGCAGGTCAAACAGGGGGCTTTCACCCCTCCACTTT. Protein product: CASRSNRGLSPLHF.

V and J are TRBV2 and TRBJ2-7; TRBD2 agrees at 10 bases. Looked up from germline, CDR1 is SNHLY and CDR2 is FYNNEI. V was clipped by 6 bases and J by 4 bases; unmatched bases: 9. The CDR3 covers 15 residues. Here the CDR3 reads CASSQTAGGSYEQYF. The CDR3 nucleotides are TGTGCCAGCAGCCAAACAGCGGGGGGGTCATACGAGCAGTACTTC.

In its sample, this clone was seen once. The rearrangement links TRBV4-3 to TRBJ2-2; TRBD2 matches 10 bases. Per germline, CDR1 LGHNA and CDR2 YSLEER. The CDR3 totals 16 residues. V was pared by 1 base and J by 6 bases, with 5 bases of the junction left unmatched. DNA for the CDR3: TGCGCCAGCAGCCAAGCGCTAGCGGGAGTCGCCGGGGAGCTGTTTTTT. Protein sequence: CASSQALAGVAGELFF.

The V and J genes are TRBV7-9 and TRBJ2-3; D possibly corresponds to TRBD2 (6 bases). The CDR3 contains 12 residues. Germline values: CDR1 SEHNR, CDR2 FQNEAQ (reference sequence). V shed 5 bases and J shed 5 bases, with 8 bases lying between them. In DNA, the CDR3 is TGTGCCAGCAGCCACGGGGGAGATACGCAGTATTTT. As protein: CASSHGGDTQYF.

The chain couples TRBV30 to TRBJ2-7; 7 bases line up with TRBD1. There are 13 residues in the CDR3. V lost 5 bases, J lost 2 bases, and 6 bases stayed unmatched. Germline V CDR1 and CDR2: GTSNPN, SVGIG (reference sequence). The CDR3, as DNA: TGTGCCTGGCACCGGGACAGTCCCTACGAGCAGTACTTC. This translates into CAWHRDSPYEQYF.